This TCR beta chain derives from a study of cytomegalovirus exposure and HLA in healthy donors listed by TCRdb under 2017. Context from the whole study: According to a later analysis, one platform produced both the roughly 110 validation repertoires and the approximately 600 repertoires of the first cohort. To predict cytomegalovirus infection status, the study combined high-throughput TCR immunosequencing, statistical association of individual TCRs with disease status, and machine learning. The aim of the study was to test whether cataloging public T cell receptors could identify signatures of past pathogen exposure. A separate validation cohort of roughly 130 different subjects was used in addition to the 666-subject first cohort.

About this clone itself: Its antigen has not been determined. Per-base qualities were not stored, and no clone one base away is much larger.

The research as a whole found: Cytomegalovirus status was reported to be diagnosed by the classifier with high specificity and sensitivity in both the original and validation cohorts. A later analysis lacked HLA typing for the validation cohort, so it scored co-occurrence in that cohort across all 120 repertoires. A total of 150 or so TCR beta chains were listed by the study as associated with cytomegalovirus. While some public TCRs were present in many individuals, most TCR sequences turned up only very rarely across donors. Subsequent analysis determined that TCRs grouped into clusters in the first cohort also showed a tendency toward co-occurrence across the roughly 110 validation repertoires, and approximately 93% of cluster scores exceeded 0. Three of the identified cytomegalovirus-associated TCR beta chains were confirmed in vitro to be specific for cytomegalovirus antigens. The authors suggested that the approach could potentially be generalized to other disease states and immunological phenotypes.

Library generation was performed with the immunoSEQ multiplex PCR assay. The original pipeline was this. A statistical classification framework was built to diagnose cytomegalovirus status from the catalog of TCR beta chain sequences. TCRdb stores this immuneACCESS table with in-frame sequences only. Part of the clones is absent; in the studies checked, under half of the shortfall reflects unresolved V genes, and no reason is known for the rest. V and J calls and clone size are those listed in that table; D and trimming were worked out from the DNA. Across this sample there are roughly 150,000 clones, with around 86% seen only once. Jointly, the top ten make up just over 8.5% of the sample. CDR1 SNHLY and CDR2 FYNNEI were looked up in the germline V gene. Compared with germline, V lacks 6 bases and J lacks 0 bases; bases without a gene match: 4. The cysteine opens and the phenylalanine closes a CDR3 of 14 amino acids. Just CDR3 DNA is preserved here, 42 bases in frame from base 1.

Separate from the approximately 670-subject first cohort, the validation cohort of roughly 130 subjects was the group to which the donors belonged. The chain is made from TRBV2 and TRBJ2-7; TRBD1 aligns with 8 central bases. The source is a man aged 18 to 30 in good health and CMV-seropositive. The sequenced material came from PBMCs. Read as DNA, the sequence is TGTGCCAGCAGGGGGGACAGGAACTCCTACGAGCAGTACTTC. It specifies CASRGDRNSYEQYF.